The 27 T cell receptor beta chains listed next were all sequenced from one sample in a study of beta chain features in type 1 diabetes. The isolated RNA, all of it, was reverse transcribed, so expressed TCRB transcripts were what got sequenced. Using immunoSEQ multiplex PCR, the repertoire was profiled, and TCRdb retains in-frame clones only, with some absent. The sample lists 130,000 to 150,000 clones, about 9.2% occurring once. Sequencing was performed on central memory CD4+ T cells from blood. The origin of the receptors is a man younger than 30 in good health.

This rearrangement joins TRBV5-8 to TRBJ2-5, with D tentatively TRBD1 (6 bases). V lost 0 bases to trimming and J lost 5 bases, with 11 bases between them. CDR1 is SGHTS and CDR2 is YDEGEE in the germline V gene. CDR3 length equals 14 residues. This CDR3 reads CASSLDRDRETQYF. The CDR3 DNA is TGTGCCAGCAGCTTGGACAGGGACCGGGAGACCCAGTACTTC.

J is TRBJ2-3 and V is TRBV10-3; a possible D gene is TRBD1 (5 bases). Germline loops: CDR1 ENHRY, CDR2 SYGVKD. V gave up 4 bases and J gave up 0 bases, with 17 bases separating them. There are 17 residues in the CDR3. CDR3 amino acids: CAISGGGASSSTDTQYF. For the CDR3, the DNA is TGTGCCATCAGTGGGGGCGGCGCTTCCTCTAGCACAGATACGCAGTATTTT.

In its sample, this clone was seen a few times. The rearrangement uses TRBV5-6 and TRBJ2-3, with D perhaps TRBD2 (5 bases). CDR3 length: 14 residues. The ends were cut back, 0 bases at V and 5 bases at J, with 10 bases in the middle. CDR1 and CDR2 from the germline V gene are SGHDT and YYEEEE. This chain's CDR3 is CASSLAQAGDTQYF. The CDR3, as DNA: TGTGCCAGCAGCTTGGCCCAGGCGGGAGATACGCAGTATTTT.

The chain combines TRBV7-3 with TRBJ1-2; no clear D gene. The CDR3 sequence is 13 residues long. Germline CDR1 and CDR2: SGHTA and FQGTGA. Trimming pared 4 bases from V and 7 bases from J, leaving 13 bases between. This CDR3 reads CASSWSVTGGYTF. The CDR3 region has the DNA TGTGCCAGCAGCTGGTCCGTCACGGGTGGCTACACCTTC.

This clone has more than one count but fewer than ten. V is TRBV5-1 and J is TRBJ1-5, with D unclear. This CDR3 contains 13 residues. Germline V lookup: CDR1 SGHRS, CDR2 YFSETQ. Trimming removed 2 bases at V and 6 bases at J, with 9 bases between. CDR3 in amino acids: CASSFGGLQPQHF. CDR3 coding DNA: TGCGCCAGCAGCTTTGGAGGGCTTCAGCCCCAGCATTTT.

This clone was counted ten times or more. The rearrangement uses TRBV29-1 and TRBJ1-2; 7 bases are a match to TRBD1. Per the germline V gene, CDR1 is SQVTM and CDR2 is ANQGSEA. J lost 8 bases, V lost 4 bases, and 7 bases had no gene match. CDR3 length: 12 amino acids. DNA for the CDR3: TGCAGCGTTGGGCAGGGGGATCGAGGCTACACCTTC. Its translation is CSVGQGDRGYTF.

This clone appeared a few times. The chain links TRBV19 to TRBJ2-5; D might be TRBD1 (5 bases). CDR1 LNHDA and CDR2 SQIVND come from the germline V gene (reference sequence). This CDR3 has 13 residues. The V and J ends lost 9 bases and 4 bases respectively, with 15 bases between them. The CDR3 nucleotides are TGTGCCAGCGCCAGGGCAGTTGGAGAGACCCAGTACTTC. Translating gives CASARAVGETQYF.

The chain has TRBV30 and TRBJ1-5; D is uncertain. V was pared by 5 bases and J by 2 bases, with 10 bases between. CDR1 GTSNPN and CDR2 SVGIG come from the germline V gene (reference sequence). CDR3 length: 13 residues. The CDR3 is CAWEGGRNQPQHF. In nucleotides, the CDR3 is TGTGCCTGGGAGGGAGGTCGCAATCAGCCCCAGCATTTT.

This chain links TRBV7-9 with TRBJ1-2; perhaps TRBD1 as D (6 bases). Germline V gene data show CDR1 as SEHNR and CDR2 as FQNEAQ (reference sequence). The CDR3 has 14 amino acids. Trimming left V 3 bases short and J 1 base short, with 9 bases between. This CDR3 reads CASSFRGSNYGYTF. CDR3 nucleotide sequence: TGTGCCAGCAGCTTTAGGGGGAGTAACTATGGCTACACCTTC. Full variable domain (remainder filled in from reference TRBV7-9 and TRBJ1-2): DTGVSQNPRHKITKRGQNVTFRCDPISEHNRLYWYRQTLGQGPEFLTYFQNEAQLEKSRLLSDRFSAERPKGSFSTLEIQRTEQGDSAMYLCASSFRGSNYGYTFGSGTRLTVV.

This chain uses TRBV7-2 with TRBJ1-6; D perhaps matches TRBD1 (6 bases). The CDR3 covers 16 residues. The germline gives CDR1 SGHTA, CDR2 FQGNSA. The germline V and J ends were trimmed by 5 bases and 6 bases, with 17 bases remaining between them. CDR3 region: CASSPRALGGNSPLHF. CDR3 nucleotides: TGTGCCAGCAGCCCCAGAGCCTTAGGGGGTAATTCACCCCTCCACTTT.

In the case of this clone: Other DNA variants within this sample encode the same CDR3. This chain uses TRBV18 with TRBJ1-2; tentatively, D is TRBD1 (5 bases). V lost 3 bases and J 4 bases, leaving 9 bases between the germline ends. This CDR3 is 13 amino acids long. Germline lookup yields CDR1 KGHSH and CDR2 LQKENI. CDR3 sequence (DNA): TGTGCCAGCTCACCTGACAGAAGCTATGGCTACACCTTC. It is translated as CASSPDRSYGYTF.

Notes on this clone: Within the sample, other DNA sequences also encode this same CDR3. CDR3: CSARDREKLFF. The CDR3, as DNA: TGCAGTGCTAGAGATCGTGAAAAACTGTTTTTT. The rearrangement joins TRBV20-1 to TRBJ1-4; unclear D gene. Germline V gives CDR1 DFQATT, CDR2 SNEGSKA (reference sequence). Trimming shortened V by 0 bases and J by 7 bases, and 3 bases separated the two germline ends. This CDR3 contains 11 residues.

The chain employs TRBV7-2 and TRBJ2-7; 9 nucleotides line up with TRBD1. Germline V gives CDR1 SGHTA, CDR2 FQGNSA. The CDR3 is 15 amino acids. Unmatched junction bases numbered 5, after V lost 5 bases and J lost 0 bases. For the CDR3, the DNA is TGTGCCAGCAGCCCCGGACAGGGGAACTCCTACGAGCAGTACTTC. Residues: CASSPGQGNSYEQYF.

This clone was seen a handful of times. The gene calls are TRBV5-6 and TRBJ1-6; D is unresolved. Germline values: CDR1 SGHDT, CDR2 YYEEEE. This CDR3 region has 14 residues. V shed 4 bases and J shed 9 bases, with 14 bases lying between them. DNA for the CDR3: TGTGCCAGCAGCGACCAATACCGGGGTTCACCCCTCCACTTT. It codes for CASSDQYRGSPLHF.

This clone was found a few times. The CDR3 coding sequence is TGTGCCAGCAGCTTAAATTGGGCGGGCACCGGGGAGCTGTTTTTT. Protein product: CASSLNWAGTGELFF. This chain links TRBV7-3 with TRBJ2-2; weak D call: TRBD2 (5 bases). The CDR3 extends over 15 amino acids. The germline gives CDR1 SGHTA, CDR2 FQGTGA. The V gene lost 1 base and the J gene lost 4 bases, with 10 bases spanning the gap.

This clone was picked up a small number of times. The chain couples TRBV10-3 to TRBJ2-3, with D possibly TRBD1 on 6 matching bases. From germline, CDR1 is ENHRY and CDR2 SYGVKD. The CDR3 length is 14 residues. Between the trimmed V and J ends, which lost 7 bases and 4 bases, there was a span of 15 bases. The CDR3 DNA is TGTGCCATCACCTCAGGGGAAGCCCCAGATACGCAGTATTTT. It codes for CAITSGEAPDTQYF.

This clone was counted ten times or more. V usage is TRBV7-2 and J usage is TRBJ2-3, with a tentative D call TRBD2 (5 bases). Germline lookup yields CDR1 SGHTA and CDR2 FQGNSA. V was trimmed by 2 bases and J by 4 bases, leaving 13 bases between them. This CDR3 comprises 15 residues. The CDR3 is CASSLWVGDPDTQYF. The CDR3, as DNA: TGTGCCAGCAGCTTATGGGTCGGGGATCCAGATACGCAGTATTTT.

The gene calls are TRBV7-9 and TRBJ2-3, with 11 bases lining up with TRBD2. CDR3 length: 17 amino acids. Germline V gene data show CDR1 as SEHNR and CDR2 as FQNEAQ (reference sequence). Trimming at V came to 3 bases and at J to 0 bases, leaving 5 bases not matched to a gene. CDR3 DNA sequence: TGTGCCAGCAGCTTCCGGATAGCGGGGGGGAGCACAGATACGCAGTATTTT. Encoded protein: CASSFRIAGGSTDTQYF. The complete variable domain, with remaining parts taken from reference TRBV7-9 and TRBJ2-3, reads DTGVSQNPRHKITKRGQNVTFRCDPISEHNRLYWYRQTLGQGPEFLTYFQNEAQLEKSRLLSDRFSAERPKGSFSTLEIQRTEQGDSAMYLCASSFRIAGGSTDTQYFGPGTRLTVL.

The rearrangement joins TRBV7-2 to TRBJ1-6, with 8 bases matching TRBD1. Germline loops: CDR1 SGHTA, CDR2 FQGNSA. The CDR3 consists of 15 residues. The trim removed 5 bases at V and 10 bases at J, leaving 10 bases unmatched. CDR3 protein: CASSLLGQGQSPLHF. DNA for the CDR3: TGTGCCAGCAGCCTCCTCGGACAGGGTCAGTCACCCCTCCACTTT.

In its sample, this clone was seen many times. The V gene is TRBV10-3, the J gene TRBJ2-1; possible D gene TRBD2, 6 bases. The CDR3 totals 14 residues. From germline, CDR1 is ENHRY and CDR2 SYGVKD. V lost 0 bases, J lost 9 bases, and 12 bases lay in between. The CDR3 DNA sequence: TGTGCCATCAGTGAGTCCAGACTAGATGGTGAGCAGTTCTTC. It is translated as CAISESRLDGEQFF.

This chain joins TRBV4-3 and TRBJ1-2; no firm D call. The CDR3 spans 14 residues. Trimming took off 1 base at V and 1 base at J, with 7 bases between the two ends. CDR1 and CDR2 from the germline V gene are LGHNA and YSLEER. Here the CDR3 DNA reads TGCGCCAGCAGCCAAGGTCAGGTTAACTATGGCTACACCTTC. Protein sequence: CASSQGQVNYGYTF.

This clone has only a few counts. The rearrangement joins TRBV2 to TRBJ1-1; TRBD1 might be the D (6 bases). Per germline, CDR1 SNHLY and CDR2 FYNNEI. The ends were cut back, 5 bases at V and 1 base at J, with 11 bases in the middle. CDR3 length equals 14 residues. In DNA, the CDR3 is TGTGCCAGCAGTCTACAGGGATCGAACACTGAAGCTTTCTTT. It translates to CASSLQGSNTEAFF.

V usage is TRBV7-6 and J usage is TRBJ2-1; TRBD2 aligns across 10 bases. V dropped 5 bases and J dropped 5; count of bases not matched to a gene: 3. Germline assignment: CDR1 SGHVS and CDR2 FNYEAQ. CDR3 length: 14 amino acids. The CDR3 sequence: CASSTAGGDNEQFF. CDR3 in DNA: TGTGCCAGCAGCACAGCGGGGGGGGACAATGAGCAGTTCTTC.

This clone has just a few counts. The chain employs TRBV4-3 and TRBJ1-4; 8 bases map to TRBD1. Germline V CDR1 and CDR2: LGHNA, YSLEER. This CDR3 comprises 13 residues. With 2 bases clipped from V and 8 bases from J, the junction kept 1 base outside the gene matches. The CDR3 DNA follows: TGCGCCAGCAGCCAAAGGGACAGGGAAAAACTGTTTTTT. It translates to CASSQRDREKLFF.

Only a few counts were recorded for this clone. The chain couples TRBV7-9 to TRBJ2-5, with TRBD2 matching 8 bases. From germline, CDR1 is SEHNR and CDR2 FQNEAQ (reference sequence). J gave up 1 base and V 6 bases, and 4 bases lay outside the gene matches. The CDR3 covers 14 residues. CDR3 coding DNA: TGTGCCAGCAGTCCGACTAGCGTCCAAGAGACCCAGTACTTC. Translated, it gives CASSPTSVQETQYF.

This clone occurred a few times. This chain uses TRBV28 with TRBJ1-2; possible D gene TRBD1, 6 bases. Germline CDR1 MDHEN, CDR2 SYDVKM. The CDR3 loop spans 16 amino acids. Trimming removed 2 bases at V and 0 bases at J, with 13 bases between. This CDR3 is CASSLAGANANYGYTF. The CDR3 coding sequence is TGTGCCAGCAGTTTAGCGGGGGCAAATGCTAACTATGGCTACACCTTC.

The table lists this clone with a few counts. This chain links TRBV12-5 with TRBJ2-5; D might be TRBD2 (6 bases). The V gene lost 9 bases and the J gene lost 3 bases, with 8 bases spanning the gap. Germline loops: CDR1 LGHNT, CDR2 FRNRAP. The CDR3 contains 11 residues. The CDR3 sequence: CASGGEETQYF. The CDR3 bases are TGTGCTAGCGGGGGAGAAGAGACCCAGTACTTC.